This paragraph covers one TCR gamma chain sequence. No DNA is shown, since the ends of the CDR3 on it are uncertain; the CDR3 is the one TCRdb lists. TCRdb reprocessed the reads through CATT. Here the sample table reports 70 to 100 gamma-chain clones. The CDR3 spans 25 residues, counting both ends. Germline-derived CDR1 and CDR2 are GITISATS and ISYDGTV (reference sequence). These data are taken from a study of gamma-delta chains in newborns, infants, children. In the study overall: Innate gammadelta T cells reportedly expand polyclonally right after birth, driven by microbial exposure, per the title.

The sequence came from a child who received the measles vaccine. This table probably holds off-target reads from a library built for another chain. The V gene is TRGV9; the J gene was not called. The sample taken for sequencing was blood. CDR3 sequence reads: CACDTGDTRSWDTRQMFFGTGIKLF.